The 26 T cell receptor beta chains in this list originate from one sample, sequenced in a study of cytomegalovirus exposure and HLA in healthy donors. This PCR relied on a set of 60 Vbeta primers and 13 Jbeta primers. Data came from immunoSEQ multiplex PCR; TCRdb stores just in-frame clones and leaves some out. This table holds roughly 150,000 clones, approximately 82% found once. Sequencing was performed on PBMCs. These receptors were taken from a man aged 18 to 30 in good health and CMV-seropositive.

This clone was seen a single time. The chain recombines TRBV10-2 with TRBJ1-2; D is unclear. Germline V gene data show CDR1 as WSHSY and CDR2 as SAAADI. The V end lost 8 bases, the J end lost 5 bases, and 12 bases lay between the germline ends. The CDR3 sequence is 12 residues long. The CDR3 DNA sequence: TGCGCCAGCGAGGACGGGAATTATGGCTACACCTTC. Protein: CASEDGNYGYTF.

J is TRBJ2-2 and V is TRBV28; the match to TRBD2 covers 12 bases. The CDR3 loop spans 18 amino acids. V shed 2 bases and J 3 bases; nucleotides not matched to a gene: 7. The germline CDR1 and CDR2 sequences are MDHEN and SYDVKM. CDR3 in amino acids: CASSLVSSGRAYTGELFF. The CDR3 DNA follows: TGTGCCAGCAGTTTAGTCTCTAGCGGGAGGGCCTACACCGGGGAGCTGTTTTTT. Full variable domain (remainder filled in from reference TRBV28 and TRBJ2-2): DVKVTQSSRYLVKRTGEKVFLECVQDMDHENMFWYRQDPGLGLRLIYFSYDVKMKEKGDIPEGYSVSREKKERFSLILESASTNQTSMYLCASSLVSSGRAYTGELFFGEGSRLTVL.

The rearrangement uses TRBV16 and TRBJ2-1; no definite D call. This CDR3 has 11 amino acids. V lost 1 base and J 7 bases, leaving 2 bases between the germline ends. CDR1 is KGHSY and CDR2 is FQNENV in the germline V gene. Here the CDR3 DNA reads TGTGCCAGCAGCCAATTAAATGAGCAGTTCTTC. It encodes CASSQLNEQFF.

CDR3 coding DNA: TGTGCCACCAGCGACAGGGCAAGCTCCTACGAGCAGTACTTC. Its protein product is CATSDRASSYEQYF. The chain combines TRBV15 with TRBJ2-7, with 7 nucleotides matching TRBD1. V gave up 5 bases and J gave up 0 bases; unmatched junction bases: 4. Germline lookup yields CDR1 LNHNV and CDR2 YYDKDF (reference sequence). The CDR3 length is 14 residues.

The sample holds a few counts of this clone. This rearrangement joins TRBV6-6 to TRBJ2-5, with 8 bases matching TRBD2. From germline, CDR1 is MNHNY and CDR2 SVGAGI (reference sequence). V trimming: 6 bases; J trimming: 4 bases; junction bases outside the gene matches: 13. CDR3 length equals 16 residues. The chain's CDR3 is CASSPPRTGTRETQYF. DNA for the CDR3: TGTGCCAGCAGCCCCCCACGGACCGGGACTAGAGAGACCCAGTACTTC.

The chain recombines TRBV6-5 with TRBJ2-2, with no clear D. This CDR3 is 12 amino acids long. With 3 bases removed from V and 5 bases from J, the gap between germline ends came to 4 bases. Germline V gives CDR1 MNHEY, CDR2 SVGAGI. The CDR3 region has the DNA TGTGCCAGCAGTTATTCGACCGGGGAGCTGTTTTTT. Translated, it gives CASSYSTGELFF.

Turning to this clone: Other DNA sequences in the sample encode the same CDR3. The rearrangement joins TRBV6-5 to TRBJ1-1, with 8 bases matching TRBD1. V lost 6 bases to trimming and J lost 0 bases; unmatched junction nucleotides: 3. The length of the CDR3 is 14 residues. CDR1 and CDR2 (germline): MNHEY, SVGAGI. The CDR3 here is CASSRQGLNTEAFF. The CDR3 DNA is TGTGCCAGCAGCCGACAGGGGTTGAACACTGAAGCTTTCTTT.

The genes are TRBV6-1 and TRBJ1-2; TRBD1 matches at 10 bases. This CDR3 has 13 residues. Germline values: CDR1 MNHNS, CDR2 SASEGT. Unmatched junction bases numbered 3, after V lost 5 bases and J lost 6 bases. CDR3 protein: CASSLGTGDGYTF. The CDR3 nucleotides read TGTGCCAGCAGTCTCGGGACAGGGGATGGCTACACCTTC.

The chain has TRBV5-1 and TRBJ2-2; the D gene is possibly TRBD2 (7 bases). Germline assignment: CDR1 SGHRS and CDR2 YFSETQ. The CDR3 extends over 15 amino acids. The V end was cut by 1 base, the J end by 6 bases, with 13 bases between. CDR3 nucleotide sequence: TGCGCCAGCAGCTTGCCAGGGGCGGGGGCCGGGGAGCTGTTTTTT. Translating gives CASSLPGAGAGELFF.

V gene TRBV4-1 combines with J gene TRBJ2-5, with a possible D match to TRBD2 (6 bases). The germline CDR1 and CDR2 sequences are MGHRA and YSYEKL. CDR3 length: 16 residues. V shed 2 bases and J shed 4 bases, with 17 bases lying between them. Here the CDR3 DNA reads TGCGCCAGCAGCCAAAGACCGGGAGCCGGCAGAGAGACCCAGTACTTC. As protein: CASSQRPGAGRETQYF.

The chain carries TRBV15 and TRBJ2-7; D perhaps matches TRBD1 (5 bases). Germline values: CDR1 LNHNV, CDR2 YYDKDF (reference sequence). CDR3 length: 15 amino acids. V lost 0 bases to trimming and J lost 4 bases, with 13 bases between them. CDR3 region: CATSRDQGTIYEQYF. CDR3 nucleotide sequence: TGTGCCACCAGCAGAGATCAGGGAACAATATACGAGCAGTACTTC.

The DNA for the CDR3 is TGCAGCGTCCTCCCAGCTAACTATGGCTACACCTTC. Encoded protein: CSVLPANYGYTF. The chain links TRBV29-1 to TRBJ1-2, with D hard to call. Trimming pared 6 bases from V and 0 bases from J, leaving 8 bases between. Germline lookup yields CDR1 SQVTM and CDR2 ANQGSEA. This CDR3 is 12 amino acids long.

This clone was detected only a few times. The chain carries TRBV7-2 and TRBJ1-1; the D gene is possibly TRBD1 (6 bases). CDR1 and CDR2 (germline): SGHTA, FQGNSA. Trimming left V 5 bases short and J 1 base short, with 11 bases between. The CDR3 covers 14 residues. The CDR3 reads CASSDRQENTEAFF. The CDR3 DNA reads as TGTGCCAGCAGCGATCGACAGGAGAACACTGAAGCTTTCTTT.

This clone was detected once. The chain employs TRBV9 and TRBJ2-3; a possible D gene is TRBD2 (6 bases). CDR3 length: 13 residues. Trimming pared 4 bases from V and 5 bases from J, leaving 11 bases between. The germline gives CDR1 SGDLS, CDR2 YYNGEE. The CDR3 is CASSLTRLDTQYF. DNA for the CDR3: TGTGCCAGCAGCCTGACTAGGCTAGATACGCAGTATTTT.

The gene calls are TRBV7-2 and TRBJ1-1, with D unclear. Germline CDR1 and CDR2: SGHTA and FQGNSA. The CDR3 is made up of 15 amino acids. Trimming cost V 0 bases and J 6 bases, with 14 bases left between them. DNA for the CDR3: TGTGCCAGCAGCTTAGCTTACAGTTCCGTCTCTGAAGCTTTCTTT. It is translated as CASSLAYSSVSEAFF.

As to this clone: At one of its ends the junction is not consistent with the germline gene, which may arise from a read error. This chain joins TRBV5-4 and TRBJ1-2, with D unresolved. The CDR3 extends over 12 amino acids. CDR1 is SGHNT, CDR2 YYREEE, per germline (reference sequence). The CDR3 region is CASSLGGGSTAF. In DNA form, the CDR3 reads TGTGCCAGCAGCTTGGGCGGCGGGTCTACCGCCTTC.

The chain is built from TRBV14 and TRBJ2-7; 7 positions agree with TRBD2. V shed 0 bases, J shed 2 bases, and the junction held 4 bases outside the gene matches. This CDR3 is built from 15 residues. Germline assignment: CDR1 SGHDN and CDR2 FVKESK. The CDR3 nucleotides read TGTGCCAGCAGCCAAGATCCTAGCGGTACCTACGAGCAGTACTTC. Protein: CASSQDPSGTYEQYF.

The genes are TRBV7-2 and TRBJ2-3; D perhaps matches TRBD1 (6 bases). The V gene lost 0 bases and the J gene lost 10 bases, with 14 bases spanning the gap. From germline, CDR1 is SGHTA and CDR2 FQGNSA. CDR3 length: 14 residues. This chain's CDR3 is CASSLAVRGTPQYF. The DNA for the CDR3 is TGTGCCAGCAGCTTAGCAGTTAGGGGGACACCGCAGTATTTT.

A single count supports this clone. The rearrangement links TRBV19 to TRBJ1-5; a weak D match, TRBD1 (6 bases). Trimming removed 10 bases from V and 5 bases from J, with 21 bases in between. CDR3 length: 15 amino acids. Germline loops: CDR1 LNHDA, CDR2 SQIVND (reference sequence). DNA for the CDR3: TGTGCCACCAGGGACGGCAGGGGCAACTATCAGCCCCAGCATTTT. Translating gives CATRDGRGNYQPQHF.

This CDR3 reads CASSSPTGPDTQYF. CDR3 in DNA: TGTGCCAGCAGTTCCCCGACAGGGCCAGATACGCAGTATTTT. The V gene is TRBV28, the J gene TRBJ2-3, with TRBD1 identical over 7 bases. Per germline, CDR1 MDHEN and CDR2 SYDVKM. With V trimmed by 4 bases and J by 4 bases, 5 bases remained unmatched. The CDR3 has 14 amino acids.

This clone was observed a single time. In nucleotides, the CDR3 is TGTGCCAGCAGTAACGGGACATACAGCTCCTACAATGAGCAGTTCTTC. This sequence encodes CASSNGTYSSYNEQFF. The rearrangement links TRBV7-9 to TRBJ2-1; D is perhaps TRBD1 (6 bases). The V and J ends lost 6 bases and 0 bases respectively, with 15 bases between them. The CDR3 spans 16 residues. Germline assignment: CDR1 SEHNR and CDR2 FQNEAQ (reference sequence).

J is TRBJ1-4 and V is TRBV27; unclear D gene. The CDR3 covers 14 residues. Trimming took off 2 bases at V and 6 bases at J, with 10 bases between the two ends. Germline CDR1 MNHEY, CDR2 SMNVEV (reference sequence). CDR3 bases: TGTGCCAGCAGTTTAATGAGATCCGATGAAAAACTGTTTTTT. This codes for CASSLMRSDEKLFF.

The rearrangement joins TRBV19 to TRBJ1-1; 10 bases are shared with TRBD1. CDR3 length equals 16 residues. Germline V gene lookup returns CDR1 LNHDA and CDR2 SQIVND (reference sequence). V trimming: 10 bases; J trimming: 0 bases; junction bases outside the gene matches: 11. The CDR3, as DNA: TGTGCCACCGAACCAAGGGACAGGGGAATGAACACTGAAGCTTTCTTT. Translated, it gives CATEPRDRGMNTEAFF.

Only a few counts were recorded for this clone. This rearrangement joins TRBV28 to TRBJ1-4; no clear D gene. Deletions cut 3 bases from V and 6 bases from J, with 11 bases between. The CDR3 is 14 amino acids. CDR1 MDHEN and CDR2 SYDVKM come from the germline V gene. CDR3 loop: CASSFLVRDEKLFF. The CDR3 DNA is TGTGCCAGCAGTTTCTTAGTCCGGGATGAAAAACTGTTTTTT. Drawing the rest from reference TRBV28 and TRBJ1-4, the complete variable domain is DVKVTQSSRYLVKRTGEKVFLECVQDMDHENMFWYRQDPGLGLRLIYFSYDVKMKEKGDIPEGYSVSREKKERFSLILESASTNQTSMYLCASSFLVRDEKLFFGSGTQLSVL.

The gene calls are TRBV28 and TRBJ1-1; D remains unclear. Germline CDR1 is MDHEN and CDR2 is SYDVKM. Trimming took off 11 bases at V and 10 bases at J, with 20 bases between the two ends. CDR3 length: 12 residues. The DNA for the CDR3 is TGTGCCTCCACGTCTTTCACGGGATCAGCTTTCTTT. Translating it yields CASTSFTGSAFF.

This chain links TRBV19 with TRBJ2-5; D may be TRBD1 (6 bases). With the DNA end fitting TRBJ2-7 better, the J assignment may be wrong. The germline CDR1 and CDR2 sequences are LNHDA and SQIVND (reference sequence). This CDR3 has 14 residues. CDR3 in DNA: TGTGCCAGTAGTTTCACAGGGAGCTCCTACGAGCAGTACTTC. This translates into CASSFTGSSYEQYF.